What follows are 11 T cell receptor beta chains derived from one specimen sequenced in a study of human T cells and chemical hapten exposure (dated by TCRdb to about 2021). The meaning of the sample's time point label: pre-sensitization, week 0. The sample's treatment or condition label, decoded: therapeutic diphenylcyclopropenone sensitization with weekly scalp DPC. Library generation was performed with RACE. Sequenced using a NextSeq 500. In-frame beta chains were kept once TCRdb had trimmed the public reads at Q25 with fastp and called clones with MiXCR. Under each unique CDR3 protein, matching rows form one entry showing the most common genes and DNA. The sample contains tens of thousands of distinct CDR3 sequences, about 8.9% of them found a single time. The biggest ten clones account for about 3.5% of the sample. The sequences come from whole blood, collected in connection with sensitization to the hapten diphenylcyclopropenone (DPC). These receptors were collected from a woman in her thirties or forties with alopecia areata. Some clones in this sample may be carry-over from other donors' samples.

This clonotype was detected only a few times. Here the CDR3 reads CASSLLLYTEAFF. The DNA of the CDR3 is TGTGCCAGCAGCTTACTTCTGTACACTGAAGCTTTCTTT. The gene calls are TRBV11-2 and TRBJ1-1; D not resolved. This CDR3 has 13 residues. In germline, CDR1 is SGHAT, CDR2 FQNNGV. Trimming removed 2 bases at V and 3 bases at J, with 7 bases between.

This clonotype was counted ten times or more. The chain is built from TRBV5-6 and TRBJ2-1, with a tentative D call TRBD1 (6 bases). Trimming removed 1 base at V and 7 bases at J, with 12 bases between. CDR1 is SGHDT and CDR2 is YYEEEE in the germline V gene. The CDR3 runs 14 residues. CDR3 amino acids: CASSLTGTRNEQFF. DNA for the CDR3: TGTGCCAGCAGCTTGACAGGGACCCGAAATGAGCAGTTCTTC.

This clonotype has only a few counts. The genes are TRBV11-1 and TRBJ1-1, with D uncertain. V gave up 1 base and J gave up 3 bases, with 12 bases separating them. Germline CDR1 SGHAT, CDR2 FQDESV (reference sequence). The CDR3 has 15 residues. CDR3 in DNA: TGTGCCAGCAGCTTAGTTGGCAGCCAGTACACTGAAGCTTTCTTT. Protein: CASSLVGSQYTEAFF.

This clonotype occurred many times. The genes are TRBV6-5 and TRBJ2-3, with 8 nucleotides matching TRBD2. The CDR3 totals 14 residues. Germline V CDR1 and CDR2: MNHEY, SVGAGI. Trimming at V came to 4 bases and at J to 0 bases, leaving 0 bases not matched to a gene. The CDR3 DNA follows: TGTGCCAGCAGTTTAGCGGGGAGCACAGATACGCAGTATTTT. This encodes CASSLAGSTDTQYF.

This clonotype was found many times. CDR3 region: CASRLRRQETQYF. DNA of the CDR3: TGTGCCAGCAGATTGCGCAGGCAAGAGACCCAGTACTTC. V is TRBV6-6 and J is TRBJ2-5; D ambiguous. Deletions cut 6 bases from V and 2 bases from J, with 10 bases between. The germline V gene encodes CDR1 MNHNY and CDR2 SVGAGI (reference sequence). This CDR3 contains 13 residues.

This clonotype was seen many times. The chain recombines TRBV12-3 or TRBV12-4 with TRBJ1-6; 9 nucleotides align to TRBD1. V gave up 5 bases and J gave up 10 bases; unmatched junction bases: 6. CDR3 size: 14 residues. The CDR3 here is CASSADRGVSPLHF. CDR3 DNA sequence: TGTGCCAGCAGTGCCGACAGGGGGGTCTCACCCCTCCACTTT.

V gene TRBV7-2 combines with J gene TRBJ2-7, with 7 bases matching TRBD1. Germline CDR1 and CDR2: SGHTA and FQGNSA. The junction had 12 bases not matched to a gene; V was cut back by 4 bases and J by 3 bases. The CDR3 consists of 16 residues. As DNA, the CDR3 is TGTGCCAGCAGCTCCCACAGGGGAGCCGGGGTCTACGAGCAGTACTTC. Protein product: CASSSHRGAGVYEQYF.

Written as DNA, the CDR3 is TGCGCCAGCAGCTCGGAATATAGGACAGGGGAAAATGAGCAGTTCTTC. Translated, it gives CASSSEYRTGENEQFF. This chain links TRBV5-1 with TRBJ2-1, with 9 bases fitting TRBD1. In germline, CDR1 is SGHRS, CDR2 YFSETQ. The CDR3 extends over 16 amino acids. V lost 3 bases, J lost 7 bases, and 11 bases stayed unmatched.

This clonotype came up a few times. The CDR3 protein is CSARTWSRGAGANVLTF. CDR3 nucleotides: TGCAGTGCTAGGACATGGTCCAGGGGAGCTGGGGCCAACGTCCTGACTTTC. The chain recombines TRBV20-1 with TRBJ2-6, with D perhaps TRBD1 (6 bases). This CDR3 has 17 residues. Germline-derived CDR1 and CDR2 are DFQATT and SNEGSKA (reference sequence). V dropped 3 bases and J dropped 2 bases, with 17 bases sitting between them.

The chain uses TRBV20-1 and TRBJ1-1; D is unresolved. Germline V gives CDR1 DFQATT, CDR2 SNEGSKA (reference sequence). This CDR3 region has 14 residues. Trimming stripped 3 bases from V and 2 bases from J, with 13 bases between. In nucleotides, the CDR3 is TGCAGTGCTAGTGGTGGAGGCCCCAACACTGAAGCTTTCTTT. It is translated as CSASGGGPNTEAFF.

This clonotype was seen only a few times. This chain connects TRBV27 to TRBJ1-2; TRBD1 agrees at 8 bases. The CDR3 spans 14 residues. Per germline, CDR1 MNHEY and CDR2 SMNVEV (reference sequence). V lost 7 bases to trimming and J lost 3 bases; unmatched junction nucleotides: 7. For the CDR3, the DNA is TGTGCCAGCACCGGCGCGGGACAGGACTATGGCTACACCTTC. Its translation is CASTGAGQDYGYTF.